Sequencing of this TCR beta chain was carried out in a study of post-analysis software for immune sequencing data. Study-wide background: Recorded disease courses covered relapsing-remitting, secondary progressive and progressive-relapsing multiple sclerosis. Some patients had no subtype annotation.

The study, taken as a whole, reports: Among roughly five TRBV segments more frequent in patients than controls were TRBV5-6, TRBV5-1 and TRBV20-1. People with multiple sclerosis had a significantly lower normalized Chao1 diversity than controls did. Batch-mates among the samples co-clustered strongly by F measure.

This CDR3 spans 14 amino acids. The V and J ends lost 3 bases and 8 bases, in that order; junction bases with no gene match: 6. Germline CDR1 and CDR2: SGHVS and FQNEAQ. This clonotype was counted only a few times. Its target is not known. Libraries were made from TCR beta cDNA, and they carried unique molecular identifiers. T cells numbering roughly 0.85 to 11 million gave rise to 400,000 to 550,000 cDNA molecules. TCRdb independently ran MiXCR on the PCR reads; one entry per CDR3 protein. The data contain around 710,000 distinct CDR3 sequences, 35% to 55% of them singletons. Sequences were obtained from blood. The sequence came from a girl aged 5-17 years with multiple sclerosis. The chain uses TRBV7-8 and TRBJ2-1, with TRBD2 matching over 8 bases. CDR3 sequence reads: CASSLGLGPDEQFF. As DNA, the CDR3 is TGTGCCAGCAGCTTGGGACTAGGGCCCGATGAGCAGTTCTTC.